Ten or more counts support the clone carrying this TCR beta chain. From germline, CDR1 is MNHEY and CDR2 SMNVEV (reference sequence). Trimming cost V 4 bases and J 6 bases; bases outside gene matches: 13. The CDR3 has 17 amino acids. TCRdb analysed the 5' RACE reads with MiXCR anew, one entry per CDR3 protein. The data hold roughly 260,000 distinct CDR3 sequences, with approximately 7.3% observed a single time. This record comes from a study of identical twins. The sample also formed part of further work on yellow fever vaccine responses in identical twins.

J is TRBJ1-4 and V is TRBV27; TRBD1 matches 8 bases. This clonotype was obtained from a woman younger than 35 in good health. Sequenced sample: CD8+ T cells sorted from blood. The CDR3 coding sequence is TGTGCCAGCAGTTCCAACCTCCGGGACAGGATTTATGAAAAACTGTTTTTT. This codes for CASSSNLRDRIYEKLFF.